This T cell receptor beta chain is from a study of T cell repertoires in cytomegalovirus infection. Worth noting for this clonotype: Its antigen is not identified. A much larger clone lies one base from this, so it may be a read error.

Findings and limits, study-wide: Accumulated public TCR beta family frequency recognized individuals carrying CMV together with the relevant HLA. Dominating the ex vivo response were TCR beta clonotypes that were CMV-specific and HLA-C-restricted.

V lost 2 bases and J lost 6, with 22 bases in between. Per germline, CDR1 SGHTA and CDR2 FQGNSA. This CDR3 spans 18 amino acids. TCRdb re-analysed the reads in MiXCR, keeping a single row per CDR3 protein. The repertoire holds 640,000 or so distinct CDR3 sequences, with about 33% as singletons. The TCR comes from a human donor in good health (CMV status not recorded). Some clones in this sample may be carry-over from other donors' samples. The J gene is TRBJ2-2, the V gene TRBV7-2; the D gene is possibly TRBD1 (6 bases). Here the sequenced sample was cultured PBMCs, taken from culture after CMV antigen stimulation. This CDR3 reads CASSLPTRGKMMAGELFF. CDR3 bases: TGTGCCAGCAGCTTACCCACCAGGGGCAAGATGATGGCCGGGGAGCTGTTTTTT.